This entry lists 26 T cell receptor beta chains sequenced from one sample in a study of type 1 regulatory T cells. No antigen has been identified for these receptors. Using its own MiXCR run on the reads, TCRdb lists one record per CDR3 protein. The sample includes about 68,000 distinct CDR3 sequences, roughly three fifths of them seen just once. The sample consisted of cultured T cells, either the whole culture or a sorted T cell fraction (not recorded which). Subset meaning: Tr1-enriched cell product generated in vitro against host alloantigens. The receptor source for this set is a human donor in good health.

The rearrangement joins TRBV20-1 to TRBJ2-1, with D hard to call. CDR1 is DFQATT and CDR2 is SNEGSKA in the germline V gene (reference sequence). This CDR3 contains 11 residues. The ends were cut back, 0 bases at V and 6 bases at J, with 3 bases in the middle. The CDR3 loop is CSARELNEQFF. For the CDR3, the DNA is TGCAGTGCTAGAGAGCTCAATGAGCAGTTCTTC.

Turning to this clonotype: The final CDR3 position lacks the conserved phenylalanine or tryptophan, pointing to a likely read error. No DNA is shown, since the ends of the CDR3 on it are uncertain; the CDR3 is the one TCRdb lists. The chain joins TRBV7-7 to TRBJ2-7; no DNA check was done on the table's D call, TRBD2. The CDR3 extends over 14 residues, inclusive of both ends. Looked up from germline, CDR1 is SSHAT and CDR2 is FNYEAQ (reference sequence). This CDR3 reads CASSLALTSGRTKP.

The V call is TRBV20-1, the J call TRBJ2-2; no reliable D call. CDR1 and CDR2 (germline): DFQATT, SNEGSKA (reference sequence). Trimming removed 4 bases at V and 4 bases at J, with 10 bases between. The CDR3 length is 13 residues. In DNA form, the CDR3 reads TGCAGTGCTATGGTTTACCCCACCGGGGAGCTGTTTTTT. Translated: CSAMVYPTGELFF.

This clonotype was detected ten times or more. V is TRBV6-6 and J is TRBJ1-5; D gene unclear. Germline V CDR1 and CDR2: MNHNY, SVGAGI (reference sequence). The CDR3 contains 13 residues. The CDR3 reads CASFVNSNQPQHF. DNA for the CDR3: TGTGCGAGCTTTGTGAATAGCAATCAGCCCCAGCATTTT.

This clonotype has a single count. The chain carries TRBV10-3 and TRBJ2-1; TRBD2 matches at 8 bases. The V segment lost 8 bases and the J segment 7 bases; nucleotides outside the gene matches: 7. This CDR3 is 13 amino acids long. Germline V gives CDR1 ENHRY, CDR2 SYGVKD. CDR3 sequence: CAIHAGGGNEQFF. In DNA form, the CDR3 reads TGTGCCATCCACGCGGGAGGAGGTAATGAGCAGTTCTTC.

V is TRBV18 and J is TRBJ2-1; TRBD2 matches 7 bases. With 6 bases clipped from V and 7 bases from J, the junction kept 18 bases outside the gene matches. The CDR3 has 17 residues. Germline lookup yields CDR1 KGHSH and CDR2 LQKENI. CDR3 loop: CASSPLASGVSGNEQFF. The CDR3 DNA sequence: TGTGCCAGCTCTCCGCTTGCTAGCGGAGTTTCGGGTAATGAGCAGTTCTTC. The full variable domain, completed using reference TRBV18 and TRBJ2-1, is NAGVMQNPRHLVRRRGQEARLRCSPMKGHSHVYWYRQLPEEGLKFMVYLQKENIIDESGMPKERFSAEFPKEGPSILRIQQVVRGDSAAYFCASSPLASGVSGNEQFFGPGTRLTVL.

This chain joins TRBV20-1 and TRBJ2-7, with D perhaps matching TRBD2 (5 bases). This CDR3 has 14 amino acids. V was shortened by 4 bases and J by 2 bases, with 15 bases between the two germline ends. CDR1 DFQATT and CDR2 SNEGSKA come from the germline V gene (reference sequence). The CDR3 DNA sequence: TGCAGTGCTACCCTCGCCGGCGGGCCCTACGAGCAGTACTTC. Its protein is CSATLAGGPYEQYF.

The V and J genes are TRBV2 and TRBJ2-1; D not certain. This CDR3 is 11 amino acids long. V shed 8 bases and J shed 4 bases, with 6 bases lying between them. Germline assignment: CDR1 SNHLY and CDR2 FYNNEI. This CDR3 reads CASGFYNEQFF. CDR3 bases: TGTGCCAGCGGGTTTTACAATGAGCAGTTCTTC.

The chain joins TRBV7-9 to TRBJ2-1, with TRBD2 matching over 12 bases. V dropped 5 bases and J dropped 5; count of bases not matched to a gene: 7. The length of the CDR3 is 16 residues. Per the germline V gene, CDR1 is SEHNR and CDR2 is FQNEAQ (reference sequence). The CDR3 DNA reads TGTGCCAGCAGCGGCCTGACTAGCGGGAGAGACAATGAGCAGTTCTTC. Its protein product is CASSGLTSGRDNEQFF.

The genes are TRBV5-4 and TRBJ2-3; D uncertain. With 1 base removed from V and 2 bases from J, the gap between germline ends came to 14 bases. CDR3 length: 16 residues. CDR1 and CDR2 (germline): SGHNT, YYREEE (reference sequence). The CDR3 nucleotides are TGTGCCAGCAGCTTGCCCCCTCGGACCTACACAGATACGCAGTATTTT. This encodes CASSLPPRTYTDTQYF.

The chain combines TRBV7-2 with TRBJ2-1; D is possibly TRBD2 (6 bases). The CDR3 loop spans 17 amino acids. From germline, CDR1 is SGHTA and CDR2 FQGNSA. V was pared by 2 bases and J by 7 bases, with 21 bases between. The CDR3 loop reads CASSLPIFAGRKNEQFF. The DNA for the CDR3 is TGTGCCAGCAGCTTACCAATATTTGCGGGGCGAAAGAATGAGCAGTTCTTC.

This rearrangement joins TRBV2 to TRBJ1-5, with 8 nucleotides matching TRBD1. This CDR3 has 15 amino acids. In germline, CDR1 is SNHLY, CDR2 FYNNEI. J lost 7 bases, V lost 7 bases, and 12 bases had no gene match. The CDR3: CASKGGDRRRQPQHF. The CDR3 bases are TGTGCCAGCAAGGGGGGGGACAGGCGACGACAGCCCCAGCATTTT.

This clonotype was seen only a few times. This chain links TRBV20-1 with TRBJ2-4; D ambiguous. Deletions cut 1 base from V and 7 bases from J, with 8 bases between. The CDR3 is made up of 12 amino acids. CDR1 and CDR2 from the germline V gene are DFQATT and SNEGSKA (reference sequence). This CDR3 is CSARATYNIQYF. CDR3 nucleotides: TGCAGTGCTAGAGCCACTTACAACATTCAGTACTTC.

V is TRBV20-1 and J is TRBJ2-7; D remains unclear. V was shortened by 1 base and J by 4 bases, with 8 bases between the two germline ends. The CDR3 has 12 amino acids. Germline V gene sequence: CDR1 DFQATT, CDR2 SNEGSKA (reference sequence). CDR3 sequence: CSARAALYEQYF. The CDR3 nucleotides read TGCAGTGCTAGAGCCGCCCTGTACGAGCAGTACTTC.

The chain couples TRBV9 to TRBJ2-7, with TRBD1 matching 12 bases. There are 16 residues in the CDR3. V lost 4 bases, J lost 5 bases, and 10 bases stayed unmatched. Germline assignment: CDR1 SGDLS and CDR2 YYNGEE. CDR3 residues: CASSPRDRGRTHEQYF. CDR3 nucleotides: TGTGCCAGCAGCCCCCGGGACAGGGGGCGCACCCACGAGCAGTACTTC.

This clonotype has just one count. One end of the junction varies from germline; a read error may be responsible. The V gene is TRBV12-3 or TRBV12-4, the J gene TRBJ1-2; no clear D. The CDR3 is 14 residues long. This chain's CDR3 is CASSPGEGFYGYTF. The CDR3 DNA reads TGTGCCAGCAGTCCTGGGGAGGGATTTTATGGCTACACCTTT.

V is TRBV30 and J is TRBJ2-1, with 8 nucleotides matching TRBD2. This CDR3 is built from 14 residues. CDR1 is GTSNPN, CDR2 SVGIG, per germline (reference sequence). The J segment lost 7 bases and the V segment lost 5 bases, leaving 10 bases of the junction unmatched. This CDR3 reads CAWPGTRGGNEQFF. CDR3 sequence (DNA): TGTGCCTGGCCCGGGACTAGAGGGGGGAATGAGCAGTTCTTC.

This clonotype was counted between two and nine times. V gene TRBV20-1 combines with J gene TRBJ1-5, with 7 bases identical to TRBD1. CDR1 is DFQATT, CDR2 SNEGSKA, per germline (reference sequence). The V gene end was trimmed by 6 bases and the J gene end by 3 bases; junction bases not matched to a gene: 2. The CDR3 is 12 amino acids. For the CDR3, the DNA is TGCAGTGCGGGACAGCCCAATCAGCCCCAGCATTTT. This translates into CSAGQPNQPQHF.

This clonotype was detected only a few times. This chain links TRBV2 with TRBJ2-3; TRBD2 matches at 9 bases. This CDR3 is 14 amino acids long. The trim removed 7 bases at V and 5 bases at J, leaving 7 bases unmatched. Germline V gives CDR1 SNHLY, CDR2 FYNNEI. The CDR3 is CASNQREVEDTQYF. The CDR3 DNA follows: TGTGCCAGCAATCAGCGGGAGGTAGAAGATACGCAGTATTTT.

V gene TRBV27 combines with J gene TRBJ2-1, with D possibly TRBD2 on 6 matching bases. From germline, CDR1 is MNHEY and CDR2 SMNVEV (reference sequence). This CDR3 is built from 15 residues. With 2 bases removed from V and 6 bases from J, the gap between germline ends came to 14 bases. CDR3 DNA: TGTGCCAGCAGTTTAATCCCCTTGGGAGGCAATGAGCAGTTCTTC. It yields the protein CASSLIPLGGNEQFF.

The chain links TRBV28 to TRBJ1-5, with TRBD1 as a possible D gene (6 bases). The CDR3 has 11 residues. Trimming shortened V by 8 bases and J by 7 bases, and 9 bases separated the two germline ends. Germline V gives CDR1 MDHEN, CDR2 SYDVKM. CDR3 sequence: CASAGAQPQHF. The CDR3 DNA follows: TGTGCCAGCGCAGGGGCCCAGCCCCAGCATTTT. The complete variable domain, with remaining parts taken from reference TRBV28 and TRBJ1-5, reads DVKVTQSSRYLVKRTGEKVFLECVQDMDHENMFWYRQDPGLGLRLIYFSYDVKMKEKGDIPEGYSVSREKKERFSLILESASTNQTSMYLCASAGAQPQHFGDGTRLSIL.

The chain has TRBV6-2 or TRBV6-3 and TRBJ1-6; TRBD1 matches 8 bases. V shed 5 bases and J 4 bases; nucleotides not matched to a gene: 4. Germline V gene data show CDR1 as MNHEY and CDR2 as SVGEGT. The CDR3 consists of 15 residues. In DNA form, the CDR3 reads TGTGCCAGCAGTACCCGACAGGGGTATAATTCACCCCTCCACTTT. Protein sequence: CASSTRQGYNSPLHF.

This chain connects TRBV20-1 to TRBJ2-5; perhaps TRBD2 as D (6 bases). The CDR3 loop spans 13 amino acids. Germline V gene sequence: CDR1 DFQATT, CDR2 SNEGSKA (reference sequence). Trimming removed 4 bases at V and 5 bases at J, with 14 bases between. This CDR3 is CSAKAGPRETQYF. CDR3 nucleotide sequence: TGCAGTGCTAAAGCGGGCCCCAGGGAGACCCAGTACTTC.

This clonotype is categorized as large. The chain's CDR3 is CASSQDYGGNNEQFF. The CDR3, as DNA: TGTGCCAGCAGCCAAGATTACGGCGGAAACAATGAGCAGTTCTTC. The V and J genes are TRBV4-2 and TRBJ2-1; D gene ambiguous. The CDR3 totals 15 residues. Between the trimmed V and J ends, which lost 0 bases and 5 bases, there was a span of 11 bases. The germline gives CDR1 LGHNA, CDR2 YNFKEQ.

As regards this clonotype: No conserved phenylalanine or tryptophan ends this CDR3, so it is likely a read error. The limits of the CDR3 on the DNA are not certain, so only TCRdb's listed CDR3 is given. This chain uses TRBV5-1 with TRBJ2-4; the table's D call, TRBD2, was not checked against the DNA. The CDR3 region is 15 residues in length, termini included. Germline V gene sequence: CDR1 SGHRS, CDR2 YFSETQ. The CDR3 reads CASSLLGLAGEWSGI.

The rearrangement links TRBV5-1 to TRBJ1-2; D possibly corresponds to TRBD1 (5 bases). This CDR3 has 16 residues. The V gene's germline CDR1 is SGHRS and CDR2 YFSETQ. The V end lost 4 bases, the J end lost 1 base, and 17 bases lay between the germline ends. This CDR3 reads CASSRQVRGDNYGYTF. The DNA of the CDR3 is TGCGCCAGCAGCCGCCAAGTTAGGGGAGATAACTATGGCTACACCTTC.